This T cell receptor (beta chain) emerged from a study of radiation and T cells in renal cell carcinoma (dated by TCRdb to 2018 to 2020). Background for the entire study: In total, more than 50 samples underwent TCR beta sequencing: around 25 tumors plus 27 peripheral blood samples. Across all 50 or so samples, 4 million or so unique CDR3 nucleotide sequences encoding approximately 3,000,000 unique CDR3 amino acid sequences were identified. The last blood draw occurred 4 weeks after radiation, at the same time as nephrectomy. Overall results and qualifications from the work: Because no pretreatment tumor biopsies were available, whether clonotypes were present in the tumor at baseline could not be determined. The single-armed trial design could not address effects of radiation dose or scheduling on the TCR repertoire. Blood repertoire dynamics were not followed beyond 4 weeks after treatment. An increase in top tumor clonotypes in blood was observed from baseline to 2 weeks post-radiation, followed by contraction by 4 weeks, which was taken to suggest transient expansion of tumor-resident clones.

TCR beta libraries were generated from genomic DNA with the immunoSEQ kit, following the manufacturer's recommendations. For library preparation, a first multiplex PCR was performed with proprietary primers, followed by a second PCR in which unique barcodes were added, and bead cleanups were performed after each round. Each sample batch included a kit-provided positive control reaction and a negative control reaction. The final libraries were assessed on an Agilent 4200 TapeStation D1000 ScreenTape, pooled by volume, and quantified by qPCR. Sequencing ran on an Illumina NextSeq500 with a MidOutput 150-cycle cartridge, using 156 Read1 and 15 Index1 cycles with kit custom primers. The pooled library was loaded at roughly 0.98 pM with a roughly 20% PhiX control spike-in. Processing in the source paper ran as follows. Vendor-processed data were analyzed in R, and a clonotype was defined as all T cells sharing the same CDR3 nucleotide sequence. For clone abundance analyses, frequencies were normalized to the 10,000 most abundant clones per sample. Public T cell clones, averaging fewer than five per sample, were removed before analysis. An abundance difference of at least 32-fold between compartments was the criterion for calling clonotypes tumor-enriched or baseline blood-enriched. A beta-binomial differential abundance model was applied to find clonotypes that expanded or contracted between blood time points. The Baroni-Urbani and Buser coefficient was used to measure tumor-blood repertoire similarity, and groups were compared with two-tailed Wilcoxon tests in R. This is the immuneACCESS table as TCRdb keeps it, with only in-frame sequences that have V and J called. A part of the clones is gone; compared with another copy, unresolved V genes explain less than half, and the rest is unexplained. The V and J calls and clone size are taken from that table; D and trimming were inferred from the DNA. Within this sample are fewer than 200,000 clones, with about 88% of them counted one time only. The ten largest clonotypes hold around 11% of the sample.

V loses 5 bases at its end and J loses 3 bases; junction bases beyond the gene matches: 9. The germline V gene provides CDR1 MGHRA and CDR2 YSYEKL. Including cysteine and phenylalanine, the CDR3 has 16 amino acids. The kept DNA is CDR3 alone, 48 bases in frame from the first base. This sample's time point label indicates: blood 4 weeks post-SBRT, at nephrectomy. Interpreted using the paper, the treatment or condition label stands for: 15 Gy SBRT to primary tumor, nephrectomy 4 weeks later. The samples were drawn from a clinical trial, where primary renal cell carcinomas were treated with 15 Gy of stereotactic body radiation therapy and then removed by nephrectomy 4 weeks afterward. To track tumor-enriched clonotypes, serial peripheral blood was sampled from radiation-treated patients at baseline and at 2 weeks and 4 weeks after SBRT. All patients had renal cell carcinoma with clear cell pathology. Genomic DNA for TCR sequencing was prepared using the QIAamp DNA Blood Mini Kit (Qiagen). Samples were included in the analyses only if all quality control checks were passed.

Concerning this clone itself: This receptor's antigen is unknown. No qualities accompany the bases; no much larger clone lies one base away.

The chain is assembled from TRBV4-1 and TRBJ2-5, with TRBD2 identical over 10 junction bases. Sequencing was performed on blood, taken from a patient whose treatment included radiotherapy and nephrectomy. The origin of this receptor is a woman aged 45-60 years with renal cell carcinoma. Read as DNA, the sequence is TGCGCCAGCAGCTATAACACCGGGACTAGCGAAGAGACCCAGTACTTC. It encodes CASSYNTGTSEETQYF.